The 8 T cell receptor beta chains below all came from one sample that was sequenced in a study of blood T cell repertoires in COVID-19. Measured with immunoSEQ multiplex PCR; TCRdb has only the in-frame clones, and not every one. The table has 150,000 or so clones, 75% to 90% seen once. Sequencing was done on a sample of peripheral blood. Receptors originate from a man older than 75 with acute or convalescent COVID-19.

With regard to this clone: Distinct nucleotide sequences in the sample also encode this CDR3. This chain connects TRBV24-1 to TRBJ1-5; D gene ambiguous. V lost 1 base and J lost 7, with 4 bases in between. The CDR3 totals 12 residues. Germline CDR1 KGHDR, CDR2 SFDVKD. CDR3 DNA: TGTGCCACCAGTGATTTCGGGCAGCCCCAGCATTTT. Translated: CATSDFGQPQHF.

This chain uses TRBV7-8 with TRBJ2-7; 9 nucleotides line up with TRBD1. Germline CDR1 and CDR2: SGHVS and FQNEAQ. The CDR3 extends over 15 amino acids. V shed 0 bases, J shed 6 bases, and the junction held 6 bases outside the gene matches. The CDR3 DNA reads as TGTGCCAGCAGCTTAGCCGGGACAGGGAACACCGAGCAGTACTTC. It codes for CASSLAGTGNTEQYF.

This clone was observed once. The chain recombines TRBV27 with TRBJ1-2; 9 positions agree with TRBD1. Germline V lookup: CDR1 MNHEY, CDR2 SMNVEV (reference sequence). The J segment lost 2 bases and the V segment lost 10 bases, leaving 5 bases of the junction unmatched. The CDR3 runs to 13 residues. DNA for the CDR3: TGTGCCACCGGGACAGGGTGGAACTATGGCTACACCTTC. Its protein is CATGTGWNYGYTF.

This sequence joins TRBV15 and TRBJ1-4, with 7 bases matching TRBD1. V lost 0 bases to trimming and J lost 10 bases; unmatched junction nucleotides: 8. This CDR3 is 15 amino acids long. CDR1 and CDR2 from the germline V gene are LNHNV and YYDKDF (reference sequence). The CDR3, as DNA: TGTGCCACCAGCAGAGAGCAGGGACAGTACGGAAAACTGTTTTTT. Translation: CATSREQGQYGKLFF.

J is TRBJ2-1 and V is TRBV20-1; the match to TRBD2 covers 7 bases. This CDR3 has 14 amino acids. V gave up 3 bases and J gave up 9 bases; unmatched junction bases: 11. CDR1 is DFQATT and CDR2 is SNEGSKA in the germline V gene (reference sequence). CDR3 in amino acids: CSASEGRALTEQFF. CDR3 DNA sequence: TGCAGTGCTAGTGAGGGGAGGGCCCTCACTGAGCAGTTCTTC.

About this clone itself: At one boundary the junction diverges from the germline segment, which might be a read error. This chain uses TRBV6-1 with TRBJ1-2; the D is unclear. This CDR3 contains 14 residues. The germline V gene encodes CDR1 MNHNS and CDR2 SASEGT. CDR3 amino acids: CASSEAGGIGGYTF. The CDR3 DNA follows: TGTGCCAGCAGCGAAGCTGGAGGGATCGGTGGCTACACCTTC.

About this clone: Other nucleotide sequences from this sample produce the same CDR3. This chain links TRBV2 with TRBJ1-3; 8 bases fit TRBD1. This CDR3 comprises 14 residues. Germline-derived CDR1 and CDR2 are SNHLY and FYNNEI. The junction had 5 bases not matched to a gene; V was cut back by 6 bases and J by 4 bases. The CDR3 DNA follows: TGTGCCAGCAGAGATCGGACAGGGGGAAACACCATATATTTT. Protein sequence: CASRDRTGGNTIYF.

The genes are TRBV3-1 (or the pseudogene TRBV3-2) and TRBJ2-3; 13 bases line up with TRBD2. The germline gives CDR1 LGHDT, CDR2 YNNKEL (reference sequence). With 0 bases clipped from V and 1 base from J, the junction kept 1 base outside the gene matches. The CDR3 extends over 17 amino acids. The CDR3, as DNA: TGTGCCAGCAGCCAAGAGGGACTAGCGGGGCGCACAGATACGCAGTATTTT. Protein: CASSQEGLAGRTDTQYF.